This TCR beta chain derives from a study of early T cells in non-severe SARS-CoV-2 infection. Study-wide results and caveats: The matching step, a VDJdb search, favored anti-spike CD8 responses and missed private and CD4 specificities.

From germline, CDR1 is SGHTA and CDR2 FQGNSA. Between the trimmed V and J ends, which lost 10 bases and 4 bases, there was a span of 13 bases. The CDR3 spans 12 residues. The sample holds many counts of this clonotype. What it binds is unknown. As part of library construction, unique molecular identifiers were attached to individual cDNA molecules. TCRdb re-derived calls from the 5' RACE reads in MiXCR, one entry per CDR3 protein. The table has about 69,000 distinct CDR3 sequences, roughly 10% seen once. The receptor comes from an adult who was a healthcare worker with PCR-confirmed SARS-CoV-2 infection or an uninfected control (not recorded which). The gene calls are TRBV7-2 and TRBJ1-1; D is unclear. Here the sequenced sample was whole blood, taken at baseline. CDR3 amino acids: CATSGRITEAFF. The CDR3 region has the DNA TGTGCCACCTCAGGCAGGATCACTGAAGCTTTCTTT.